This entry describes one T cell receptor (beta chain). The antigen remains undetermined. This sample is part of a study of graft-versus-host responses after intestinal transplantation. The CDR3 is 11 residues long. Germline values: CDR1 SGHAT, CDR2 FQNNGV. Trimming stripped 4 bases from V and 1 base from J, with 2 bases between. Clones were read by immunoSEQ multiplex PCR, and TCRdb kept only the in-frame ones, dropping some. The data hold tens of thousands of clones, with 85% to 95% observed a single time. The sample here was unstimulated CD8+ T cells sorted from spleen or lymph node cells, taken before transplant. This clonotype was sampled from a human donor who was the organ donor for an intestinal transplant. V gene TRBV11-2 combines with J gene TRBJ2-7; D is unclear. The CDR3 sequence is CASSSSYEQYF. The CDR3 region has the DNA TGTGCCAGCAGCTCGTCCTACGAGCAGTACTTC.